These T cell receptor beta chains were read from a single sample in a study of T cell changes during pregnancy in multiple sclerosis. The data were produced by immunoSEQ multiplex PCR, yet TCRdb's version contains in-frame clones alone and is incomplete. The data contain fewer than 110,000 clones, 85% to 95% of them seen just once; the ten biggest clones take up less than 0.85%. The source was peripheral blood, collected in the third trimester of pregnancy. The receptor source for this set is a female donor in good health, enrolled as a control in a pregnancy study. Both conserved end residues are part of each CDR3. The D gene is left open where the match is weak. Expanded clones get a size class; other rows say once, few or many, or leave the size out.

cdr3_aa: CAWSRGINQPQHF
cdr3_nt: TGTGCCTGGAGTAGGGGGATAAATCAGCCCCAGCATTTT
d_call: -
clone_size: few
j_call: TRBJ1-5
v_call: TRBV30

cdr3_aa: CSADKRQGTDTQYF
cdr3_nt: TGCAGCGCGGATAAGAGACAGGGCACAGATACGCAGTATTTT
d_call: -
clone_size: once
j_call: TRBJ2-3
v_call: TRBV29-1

cdr3_aa: CASSFSDTQGYEQYF
cdr3_nt: TGTGCCAGTAGTTTCTCGGACACCCAAGGCTACGAGCAGTACTTC
d_call: -
clone_size: once
j_call: TRBJ2-7
v_call: TRBV19

cdr3_aa: CASSSLNPSGKGYTF
cdr3_nt: TGTGCCAGCAGCTCTTTGAATCCTAGTGGAAAAGGCTACACCTTC
d_call: -
clone_size: -
j_call: TRBJ1-2
v_call: TRBV6-5

cdr3_aa: CASSTRGVYNEQFF
cdr3_nt: TGTGCCAGTTCAACCAGGGGGGTCTACAATGAGCAGTTCTTC
d_call: -
clone_size: -
j_call: TRBJ2-1
v_call: TRBV11-3

cdr3_aa: CASSLVAGFGPTGELFF
cdr3_nt: TGTGCCAGCAGCTTAGTGGCAGGGTTTGGTCCCACCGGGGAGCTGTTTTTT
d_call: -
clone_size: -
j_call: TRBJ2-2
v_call: TRBV11-3

cdr3_aa: CASSSGGLGREFF
cdr3_nt: TGTGCCAGCAGCTCTGGGGGACTAGGGAGAGAGTTCTTC
d_call: TRBD2
clone_size: -
j_call: TRBJ2-1
v_call: TRBV5-6

cdr3_aa: CASSVVEVSEAFF
cdr3_nt: TGTGCCAGCAGCGTAGTGGAGGTGAGTGAGGCTTTCTTT
d_call: -
clone_size: -
j_call: TRBJ1-1
v_call: TRBV9

cdr3_aa: CASRRNEKLFF
cdr3_nt: TGTGCCAGCAGGAGAAATGAAAAACTGTTTTTT
d_call: -
clone_size: -
j_call: TRBJ1-4
v_call: TRBV6-6

cdr3_aa: CASSATTGRGGLNEQFF
cdr3_nt: TGTGCCAGCAGCGCCACTACTGGGCGGGGGGGCCTCAATGAGCAGTTCTTC
d_call: TRBD2
clone_size: -
j_call: TRBJ2-1
v_call: TRBV7-9

cdr3_aa: CATSARFTEAFF
cdr3_nt: TGTGCCACCAGCGCTAGGTTCACTGAAGCTTTCTTT
d_call: -
clone_size: -
j_call: TRBJ1-1
v_call: TRBV15

cdr3_aa: CASSSGQINYGYTF
cdr3_nt: TGTGCCAGCAGCTCGGGACAGATTAACTATGGCTACACCTTC
d_call: TRBD1
clone_size: -
j_call: TRBJ1-2
v_call: TRBV7-8

cdr3_aa: CAWSTSGGASQFF
cdr3_nt: TGTGCCTGGAGTACTAGCGGGGGGGCCTCGCAGTTCTTC
d_call: TRBD2
clone_size: -
j_call: TRBJ2-1
v_call: TRBV30

cdr3_aa: CASSGDLQGSGYTF
cdr3_nt: TGTGCCAGCAGTGGGGACCTACAGGGATCTGGCTACACCTTC
d_call: -
clone_size: few
j_call: TRBJ1-2
v_call: TRBV6-1

cdr3_aa: CASSRRTGGLGETQYF
cdr3_nt: TGTGCCAGCAGCAGGCGTACAGGGGGCTTAGGAGAGACCCAGTACTTC
d_call: TRBD1
clone_size: -
j_call: TRBJ2-5
v_call: TRBV14

cdr3_aa: CASSMPDGQGMRNGYTF
cdr3_nt: TGTGCCAGTAGTATGCCGGACGGACAGGGGATGAGGAATGGCTACACCTTC
d_call: TRBD1
clone_size: -
j_call: TRBJ1-2
v_call: TRBV19

cdr3_aa: CSVGIPEGAFF
cdr3_nt: TGCAGCGTTGGGATTCCAGAGGGAGCTTTCTTT
d_call: -
clone_size: -
j_call: TRBJ1-1
v_call: TRBV29-1

cdr3_aa: CASSQGTGGPHQPQHF
cdr3_nt: TGCGCCAGCAGCCAAGGGACAGGCGGCCCCCATCAGCCCCAGCATTTT
d_call: TRBD1
clone_size: -
j_call: TRBJ1-5
v_call: TRBV4-3

cdr3_aa: CASLPDTGETQYF
cdr3_nt: TGTGCCAGTTTACCGGACACGGGAGAGACCCAGTACTTC
d_call: -
clone_size: -
j_call: TRBJ2-5
v_call: TRBV19

cdr3_aa: CAWTTWREGYTF
cdr3_nt: TGTGCCTGGACGACGTGGAGGGAGGGCTACACCTTC
d_call: -
clone_size: -
j_call: TRBJ1-2
v_call: TRBV30

cdr3_aa: CASHLAGAITDTQYF
cdr3_nt: TGTGCCAGCCATCTAGCGGGGGCCATCACAGATACGCAGTATTTT
d_call: TRBD2
clone_size: -
j_call: TRBJ2-3
v_call: TRBV2

cdr3_aa: CASILGQSSYEQYF
cdr3_nt: TGTGCCAGCATTCTGGGACAGAGTTCCTACGAGCAGTACTTC
d_call: TRBD1
clone_size: -
j_call: TRBJ2-7
v_call: TRBV2

cdr3_aa: CASSQGVLNQPQHF
cdr3_nt: TGTGCCAGCAGCCAGGGGGTTCTGAATCAGCCCCAGCATTTT
d_call: TRBD1
clone_size: -
j_call: TRBJ1-5
v_call: TRBV11-2

cdr3_aa: CASSIEGRGSYNEQFF
cdr3_nt: TGTGCCAGTAGTATAGAGGGCAGGGGATCCTACAATGAGCAGTTCTTC
d_call: -
clone_size: -
j_call: TRBJ2-1
v_call: TRBV19

cdr3_aa: CASSVSSVRSYNEQFF
cdr3_nt: TGTGCCAGCAGCGTGTCTAGCGTAAGGTCCTACAATGAGCAGTTCTTC
d_call: -
clone_size: -
j_call: TRBJ2-1
v_call: TRBV7-6

cdr3_aa: CASTTPREVYGYTF
cdr3_nt: TGTGCCTCGACGACCCCGAGGGAGGTCTATGGCTACACCTTC
d_call: -
clone_size: -
j_call: TRBJ1-2
v_call: TRBV30

cdr3_aa: CAISRPDRGRGDEQFF
cdr3_nt: TGTGCCATCAGCAGACCGGACAGGGGGCGTGGGGATGAGCAGTTCTTC
d_call: TRBD1
clone_size: -
j_call: TRBJ2-1
v_call: TRBV10-3

cdr3_aa: CASSGWTVYNEQFF
cdr3_nt: TGTGCCAGTAGTGGATGGACAGTCTACAATGAGCAGTTCTTC
d_call: -
clone_size: once
j_call: TRBJ2-1
v_call: TRBV19

cdr3_aa: CASSRQNMNTEAFF
cdr3_nt: TGTGCCAGCAGTAGACAGAATATGAACACTGAAGCTTTCTTT
d_call: -
clone_size: -
j_call: TRBJ1-1
v_call: TRBV6-5

cdr3_aa: CASSSPAEGTYEQYF
cdr3_nt: TGTGCCAGCAGCTCCCCGGCGGAGGGTACCTACGAGCAGTACTTC
d_call: -
clone_size: -
j_call: TRBJ2-7
v_call: TRBV13